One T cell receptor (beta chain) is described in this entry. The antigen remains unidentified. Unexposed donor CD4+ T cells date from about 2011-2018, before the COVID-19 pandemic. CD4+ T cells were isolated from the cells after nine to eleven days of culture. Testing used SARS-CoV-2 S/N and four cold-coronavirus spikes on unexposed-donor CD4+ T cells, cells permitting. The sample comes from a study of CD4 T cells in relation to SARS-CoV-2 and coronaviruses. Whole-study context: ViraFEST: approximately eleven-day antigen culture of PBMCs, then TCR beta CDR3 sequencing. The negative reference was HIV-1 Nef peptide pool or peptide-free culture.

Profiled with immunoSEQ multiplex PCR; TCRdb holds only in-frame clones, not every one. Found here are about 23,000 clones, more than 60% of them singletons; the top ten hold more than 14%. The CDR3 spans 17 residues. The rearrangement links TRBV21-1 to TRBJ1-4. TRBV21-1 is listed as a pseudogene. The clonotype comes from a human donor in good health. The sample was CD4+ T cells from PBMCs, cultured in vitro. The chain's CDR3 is CASSGASDFATNEKLFF. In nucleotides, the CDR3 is TGTGCCAGCTCCGGTGCCAGTGACTTTGCAACTAATGAAAAACTGTTTTTT.